This TCR beta chain was sequenced in a study of graft-versus-host responses after intestinal transplantation. Study summary: The recipients all started with anti-thymocyte globulin induction and then took tacrolimus and steroids for around 3 years.

Study-level findings and limits: Ileal or blood samples showed some GvH clones first, and such clones were also found in recipient marrow. Those patients showing graft-donor T cell macrochimerism displayed high graft-versus-host to host-versus-graft clonal ratios in allografts. HvG clone declines early post-transplant were associated with peak circulating GvH levels.

This CDR3 contains 16 residues. The V gene end was trimmed by 3 bases and the J gene end by 5 bases; junction bases not matched to a gene: 10. The germline CDR1 and CDR2 sequences are MGHRA and YSYEKL. Assay: immunoSEQ multiplex PCR; the TCRdb copy retains only in-frame clones and omits some. The sample lists approximately 92,000 clones, 75% to 95% seen once, with roughly 6% in the top ten. Points on this clone: The antigen is unknown.

This chain links TRBV4-1 with TRBJ2-3, with TRBD1 matching 8 bases. The sample was unstimulated CD8+ T cells sorted from spleen or lymph node cells, taken before intestinal transplant. The sequence was obtained from a human donor who received an intestinal transplant. CDR3 amino acids: CASSQVGRGRGDTQYF. The CDR3 nucleotides are TGCGCCAGCAGCCAGGTCGGCAGGGGGCGTGGAGATACGCAGTATTTT.